These 8 T cell receptor beta chains were all obtained from the same sample, sequenced in a study of lymphopenia after photon versus proton radiotherapy. The protocol was immunoSEQ multiplex PCR, while the TCRdb copy is restricted to in-frame clones and leaves out a portion. The profile shows approximately 6,000 clones, approximately 89% of them singletons. The material was peripheral blood, obtained from a patient treated with photon-based radiotherapy. The receptors originated from a man between 60 and 70 years old with cholangiocarcinoma.

The chain employs TRBV6-1 and TRBJ2-2; no definite D call. Per the germline V gene, CDR1 is MNHNS and CDR2 is SASEGT. The germline V and J ends were trimmed by 0 bases and 6 bases, with 8 bases remaining between them. CDR3 length: 14 residues. In nucleotides, the CDR3 is TGTGCCAGCAGTGAAGCGCCCTCAGCCGGGGAGCTGTTTTTT. This translates into CASSEAPSAGELFF.

The V call is TRBV29-1, the J call TRBJ2-5, with 7 bases aligning to TRBD1. Germline V gene sequence: CDR1 SQVTM, CDR2 ANQGSEA. The CDR3 spans 14 residues. V shed 2 bases, J shed 4 bases, and the junction held 7 bases outside the gene matches. The CDR3 here is CSVEKGAIGETQYF. The CDR3 DNA reads as TGCAGCGTTGAAAAGGGGGCGATTGGAGAGACCCAGTACTTC.

The chain employs TRBV19 and TRBJ2-4; D uncertain. Per the germline V gene, CDR1 is LNHDA and CDR2 is SQIVND (reference sequence). The CDR3 spans 15 residues. Deletions cut 0 bases from V and 9 bases from J, with 15 bases between. Written as DNA, the CDR3 is TGTGCCAGTAGTATAGATCCACAGCCTTACGGCATTCAGTACTTC. This translates into CASSIDPQPYGIQYF.

V gene TRBV28 combines with J gene TRBJ2-3; D is ambiguous. The CDR3 runs 13 residues. Per germline, CDR1 MDHEN and CDR2 SYDVKM. V was clipped by 6 bases and J by 1 base, with 8 bases between them. This CDR3 is CASRKSGTDTQYF. CDR3 bases: TGTGCCAGCAGGAAATCAGGCACAGATACGCAGTATTTT.

V and J are TRBV5-1 and TRBJ2-3; possibly TRBD2 for D (6 bases). Germline assignment: CDR1 SGHRS and CDR2 YFSETQ. The CDR3 totals 16 residues. V dropped 1 base and J dropped 1 base, with 13 bases sitting between them. CDR3 residues: CASSLSSGVGTDTQYF. CDR3 bases: TGCGCCAGCAGCTTGTCCTCGGGAGTGGGCACAGATACGCAGTATTTT.

This sequence joins TRBV12-5 and TRBJ1-2; 10 positions match TRBD1. The CDR3 totals 16 residues. V dropped 3 bases and J dropped 1; count of bases not matched to a gene: 5. Looked up from germline, CDR1 is LGHNT and CDR2 is FRNRAP. CDR3 residues: CASGFGTGAGNYGYTF. The CDR3 DNA sequence: TGTGCTAGTGGTTTTGGGACAGGGGCGGGTAACTATGGCTACACCTTC.

This clone was detected once. This sequence joins TRBV7-6 and TRBJ2-7; 9 bases line up with TRBD1. Looked up from germline, CDR1 is SGHVS and CDR2 is FNYEAQ. J lost 2 bases, V lost 7 bases, and 6 bases had no gene match. The CDR3 is 14 residues long. CDR3 loop: CASTSGTGPYEQYF. The CDR3 DNA reads as TGTGCCAGCACCTCCGGGACAGGGCCCTACGAGCAGTACTTC.

The chain combines TRBV7-2 with TRBJ1-2; a weak D match, TRBD1 (5 bases). The CDR3 is made up of 14 amino acids. The V and J ends lost 5 bases and 5 bases respectively, with 15 bases between them. Germline-derived CDR1 and CDR2 are SGHTA and FQGNSA. This CDR3 is CASSASGTQYGYTF. CDR3 coding DNA: TGTGCCAGCAGCGCATCCGGGACTCAATATGGCTACACCTTC. Supplemented by reference TRBV7-2 and TRBJ1-2, the full variable domain reads GAGVSQSPSNKVTEKGKDVELRCDPISGHTALYWYRQSLGQGLEFLIYFQGNSAPDKSGLPSDRFSAERTGGSVSTLTIQRTQQEDSAVYLCASSASGTQYGYTFGSGTRLTVV.